These T cell receptor beta chains were read from a single sample in a study of shared clonotypes between healthy human individuals. Data came from immunoSEQ multiplex PCR; TCRdb stores just in-frame clones and leaves some out. The repertoire holds 300,000 or so clones, with 74% as singletons. The specimen was memory CD4+ T cells sorted from blood. The receptor set was obtained from a young man in good health. The CDR3 runs from the conserved cysteine through the conserved F or W. D genes are given only for firm matches. Clone size is stated in some rows and not others, as once, few, many or a class when expanded.

>NA|NA|TRBV28|TRBJ1-2
CASSHTHGYTF
TGTGCCAGCAGCCACACACATGGCTACACCTTC
>NA|once|TRBV28|TRBJ1-2
CASRGTGNYGYTF
TGTGCCAGCCGGGGGACGGGTAACTATGGCTACACCTTC
>TRBD2|NA|TRBV5-1|TRBJ2-2
CASSLGRPSGRELFF
TGCGCCAGCAGCCTTGGAAGGCCTAGCGGGAGGGAGCTGTTTTTT
>TRBD2|NA|TRBV13|TRBJ2-7
CASSLEGLAGGFSTYEQYF
TGTGCCAGCAGCTTAGAAGGCCTAGCGGGAGGCTTCTCGACCTACGAGCAGTACTTC
>NA|NA|TRBV21-1|TRBJ2-2
CASSNRTYDTGELFF
TGTGCCAGCAGCAATAGGACCTATGACACCGGGGAGCTGTTTTTT
>NA|NA|TRBV29-1|TRBJ2-5
CSVEQEETQYF
TGCAGCGTTGAACAGGAAGAGACCCAGTACTTC
>NA|once|TRBV13|TRBJ2-7
CASRQRNKDSYEQYF
TGTGCCAGCAGACAAAGAAACAAGGACTCCTACGAGCAGTACTTC
>NA|NA|TRBV2|TRBJ2-1
CASSEYASGISYNEQFF
TGTGCCAGCAGTGAATATGCCAGTGGAATCTCCTACAATGAGCAGTTCTTC
>NA|NA|TRBV15|TRBJ2-3
CATSRTRQVTDTQYF
TGTGCCACCAGCAGGACTAGACAGGTCACAGATACGCAGTATTTT
>NA|NA|TRBV5-1|TRBJ2-7
CASSPWRSGLPYEQYF
TGCGCCAGCAGCCCGTGGCGTAGCGGTTTGCCCTACGAGCAGTACTTC
>TRBD1|NA|TRBV2|TRBJ1-5
CASSAQGVGNQPQHF
TGTGCCAGCAGTGCTCAGGGGGTGGGCAATCAGCCCCAGCATTTT
>NA|NA|TRBV5-4|TRBJ2-5
CASSPRTPGGETQYF
TGTGCCAGCAGCCCTAGGACCCCCGGGGGAGAGACCCAGTACTTC
>TRBD2|once|TRBV5-6|TRBJ2-1
CASSLDLVGGVTEQFF
TGTGCCAGCAGCTTGGATTTAGTGGGAGGGGTCACTGAGCAGTTCTTC
>TRBD2|many|TRBV7-9|TRBJ2-2
CASSLPPRLAGNTGELFF
TGTGCCAGCAGCTTACCCCCTCGACTAGCGGGAAACACCGGGGAGCTGTTTTTT
>NA|NA|TRBV2|TRBJ1-2
CASTDGGNLHGYTF
TGTGCCAGCACAGATGGGGGGAATCTTCATGGCTACACCTTC
>TRBD2|NA|TRBV5-4|TRBJ2-1
CASSLRTSGSDNEQFF
TGTGCCAGCAGCTTGAGGACTAGCGGGAGCGACAATGAGCAGTTCTTC
>TRBD2|NA|TRBV9|TRBJ2-5
CASSVSTGTKGETQYF
TGTGCCAGCAGCGTCTCAACCGGGACTAAGGGGGAGACCCAGTACTTC
>NA|once|TRBV5-5|TRBJ1-2
CASSPGLGNYGYTF
TGTGCCAGCAGCCCAGGACTGGGAAACTATGGCTACACCTTC
>NA|NA|TRBV6-6|TRBJ2-3
CAANRVTSTDTQYF
TGTGCCGCGAATAGGGTCACAAGCACAGATACGCAGTATTTT
>NA|few|TRBV6-4|TRBJ2-7
CASRHYEQYF
TGTGCCAGCAGACACTACGAGCAGTACTTC
>TRBD2|NA|TRBV2|TRBJ2-7
CASSALMGLAGAIGYF
TGTGCCAGCAGTGCTCTGATGGGTCTAGCGGGAGCTATTGGGTACTTC
>NA|NA|TRBV20-1|TRBJ1-2
CSGSEVYGYTF
TGCAGTGGCTCCGAAGTCTATGGCTACACCTTC
>NA|NA|TRBV6-5|TRBJ2-7
CASATDSYEQYF
TGTGCCAGCGCAACAGACTCCTACGAGCAGTACTTC
>NA|NA|TRBV25-1|TRBJ2-3
CASSEFGGTDTQYF
TGTGCCAGCAGTGAATTCGGGGGCACAGATACGCAGTATTTT
>NA|NA|TRBV30|TRBJ2-1
CAWSVLGEQFF
TGTGCCTGGAGTGTGCTAGGTGAGCAGTTCTTC
>NA|NA|TRBV7-9|TRBJ2-1
CASSLAGPGDNEQFF
TGTGCCAGCAGCTTAGCGGGTCCAGGCGACAATGAGCAGTTCTTC
>TRBD2|once|TRBV5-1|TRBJ2-3
CASSRTTSGRTDTQYF
TGCGCCAGCAGCCGAACGACTAGCGGGAGAACAGATACGCAGTATTTT
>TRBD2|NA|TRBV19|TRBJ2-3
CASSVLAGGTDTQYF
TGTGCCAGTAGTGTCCTAGCGGGAGGCACAGATACGCAGTATTTT
>NA|NA|TRBV5-6|TRBJ1-1
CASSAGPVNTEAFF
TGTGCCAGCAGCGCCGGACCCGTGAACACTGAAGCTTTCTTT
>TRBD2|NA|TRBV29-1|TRBJ2-7
CSVRLASYEQYF
TGCAGCGTGCGACTAGCGAGCTACGAGCAGTACTTC
>TRBD1|NA|TRBV28|TRBJ1-2
CASSSGDRAPGYTF
TGTGCCAGCAGTTCAGGGGACAGGGCCCCGGGCTACACCTTC
>TRBD1|NA|TRBV5-1|TRBJ1-3
CASSADPTGDSGNTIYF
TGCGCCAGCAGCGCCGACCCTACAGGGGATTCTGGAAACACCATATATTTT